The 10 T cell receptor beta chains listed next were all sequenced from one sample in a study of cytomegalovirus exposure and HLA in healthy donors. This PCR relied on a set of 60 Vbeta primers and 13 Jbeta primers. This table comes from immunoSEQ multiplex PCR, and its TCRdb copy is limited to in-frame clones, with some not included. The sample comprises more than 85,000 clones, around 74% of which are singletons, and 10% rests with the top ten. Sequencing used PBMCs. These receptors all come from a man between 25 and 39 years old in good health and CMV-seropositive.

The chain employs TRBV5-1 and TRBJ1-4; D is perhaps TRBD1 (6 bases). Trimming left V 5 bases short and J 3 bases short, with 11 bases between. This CDR3 has 14 amino acids. CDR1 SGHRS and CDR2 YFSETQ come from the germline V gene. The CDR3: CASREGGANEKLFF. The CDR3 nucleotides are TGCGCCAGCAGGGAAGGGGGGGCTAATGAAAAACTGTTTTTT.

The chain combines TRBV7-8 with TRBJ2-3, with D perhaps matching TRBD1 (6 bases). Trimming shortened V by 5 bases and J by 5 bases, and 11 bases separated the two germline ends. Germline V CDR1 and CDR2: SGHVS, FQNEAQ. This CDR3 spans 13 amino acids. In nucleotides, the CDR3 is TGTGCCAGCAGCGCCCGGACAGTAGATACGCAGTATTTT. Encoded protein: CASSARTVDTQYF.

The chain links TRBV5-1 to TRBJ1-6; 9 nucleotides line up with TRBD1. The CDR3 sequence is 15 residues long. Germline CDR1 reads SGHRS; CDR2 reads YFSETQ. J lost 9 bases, V lost 4 bases, and 8 bases had no gene match. Here the CDR3 DNA reads TGCGCCAGCAGCCCTACCGGGACAGGGAGTTCACCCCTCCACTTT. It is translated as CASSPTGTGSSPLHF.

This chain joins TRBV9 and TRBJ1-5; D uncertain. V was trimmed by 0 bases and J by 3 bases, leaving 7 bases between them. The CDR3 has 14 residues. Germline V lookup: CDR1 SGDLS, CDR2 YYNGEE. CDR3 protein: CASSVDSSNQPQHF. In DNA, the CDR3 is TGTGCCAGCAGCGTAGACAGTTCCAATCAGCCCCAGCATTTT.

This clone was counted between two and nine times. The CDR3 DNA reads as TGTGCCAGCAGCTTAACAGGTACCACCTACGAGCAGTACTTC. It encodes CASSLTGTTYEQYF. The chain links TRBV5-5 to TRBJ2-7; the D gene is possibly TRBD1 (5 bases). V was pared by 2 bases and J by 2 bases, with 11 bases between. This CDR3 spans 14 amino acids. Germline-derived CDR1 and CDR2 are SGHKS and YYEKEE (reference sequence).

This clone was counted a single time. J is TRBJ1-2 and V is TRBV5-1, with D uncertain. The CDR3 spans 13 residues. The V end was cut by 5 bases, the J end by 0 bases, with 8 bases between. Germline V gene data show CDR1 as SGHRS and CDR2 as YFSETQ. The CDR3 here is CASRPLANYGYTF. The CDR3 nucleotides read TGCGCCAGCAGACCCCTAGCTAACTATGGCTACACCTTC.

The chain recombines TRBV20-1 with TRBJ1-2, with D perhaps TRBD1 (5 bases). Germline V lookup: CDR1 DFQATT, CDR2 SNEGSKA (reference sequence). The length of the CDR3 is 11 residues. Here the CDR3 DNA reads TGCAGAGGGCGGGGCTCCCATGGCTACACCTTC. Residues: CRGRGSHGYTF.

This chain uses TRBV9 with TRBJ1-3, with D possibly matching TRBD1 (5 bases). The V end was cut by 6 bases, the J end by 3 bases, with 10 bases between. The V gene's germline CDR1 is SGDLS and CDR2 YYNGEE. The length of the CDR3 is 13 residues. CDR3 nucleotides: TGTGCCAGCACCGGAGACAGTGGAAACACCATATATTTT. It codes for CASTGDSGNTIYF. The full variable domain, rest sourced from reference TRBV9 and TRBJ1-3, is DSGVTQTPKHLITATGQRVTLRCSPRSGDLSVYWYQQSLDQGLQFLIQYYNGEERAKGNILERFSAQQFPDLHSELNLSSLELGDSALYFCASTGDSGNTIYFGEGSWLTVV.

The rearrangement links TRBV21-1 to TRBJ2-7; TRBD1 is the table's D call, not checked against the DNA. TRBV21-1 is classified as a pseudogene. This CDR3 region has 17 residues. The CDR3 DNA sequence: TGTGCCAGCAGCAAAGGGGGGCCGGGACAGGCCCCTCTCGAGCAGTACTTC. Translated: CASSKGGPGQAPLEQYF.

The rearrangement links TRBV6-5 to TRBJ1-1; 12 bases are shared with TRBD1. V lost 8 bases and J lost 1; bases outside the gene matches: 5. Germline values: CDR1 MNHEY, CDR2 SVGAGI. The CDR3 runs 15 residues. The chain's CDR3 is CASRDRGHGNTEAFF. CDR3 sequence (DNA): TGTGCCAGCCGGGACAGGGGGCATGGGAACACTGAAGCTTTCTTT.